This T cell receptor (beta chain) appears in the sequencing data of a study of T cell responses to AZD1222 COVID-19 vaccine. The germline CDR1 and CDR2 sequences are PRHDT and FYEKMQ (reference sequence). V was clipped by 4 bases and J by 3 bases, with 3 bases between them. The CDR3 extends over 11 amino acids. The protocol was immunoSEQ multiplex PCR, while the TCRdb copy is restricted to in-frame clones and leaves out a portion. The table has some 130,000 clones, 88% seen once. Sequenced material: peripheral blood, taken on day 0 of AZD1222 vaccination. The chain has TRBV13 and TRBJ2-5; D is ambiguous. The TCR sequence derives from an adult in good health. CDR3 nucleotide sequence: TGTGCCAGCAGCTCTAAAGAGACCCAGTACTTC. Translating gives CASSSKETQYF.